Listed here is a single TCR beta chain. This clonotype was observed a few times. Its antigen specificity is not known. No base quality values were provided; no much bigger clone lies one nucleotide off. The data were produced on an Illumina HiSeq 2500. Quantitative 5'-RACE with molecular barcodes was the method used to prepare the TCR beta libraries. From the authors' description of their analysis: A new computational method based on a probabilistic model of VDJ rearrangement was used to identify disease-linked TCR variants. TCRdb applied fastp at Q25 and MiXCR to the public reads, then kept only in-frame beta chains. Rows are combined by CDR3 protein, so each entry shows the most common genes and DNA. TCRdb, not the original authors, processed these V and J calls. The sample contains 200,000 or so distinct CDR3 sequences, 10% to 15% of them found a single time. Of the sample, 8% to 13% falls within the top ten clones.

This sample was taken from a study of CD8 T cells in ankylosing spondylitis (dated by TCRdb to the late 2010s). Study-level background: To find TCR variants linked to disease, the study profiled T cell receptor beta repertoires in ankylosing spondylitis patients and healthy donors. The full study cohort comprised around 23 ankylosing spondylitis patients and approximately 100 healthy donors. Peripheral blood was sampled, and synovial fluid was also collected from ankylosing spondylitis patients. Beyond this particular receptor, the publication reports: Blood from ankylosing spondylitis patients appeared to be characterized by a TCR beta motif composed of under ten highly homologous amino acid variants. Some motif variants were previously reported in synovial fluid and blood of reactive arthritis patients, suggesting common disease-initiation mechanisms. According to the report, matched synovial fluid samples from ankylosing spondylitis patients were significantly enriched for the disease-linked clones. In peripheral blood, the disease-linked clones were found at relatively low frequencies and had a CD8+ phenotype.

The CDR1 and CDR2 encoded by the germline V gene are SGHAT and FQNNGV. After removal of 5 bases from V and 8 bases from J, the junction retains 5 bases not matched to a gene. From the cysteine up to the phenylalanine, the CDR3 has a length of 15 residues. CDR3 DNA is the only sequence kept; it has 45 bases, read in frame from the first base. Sequenced sample: blood, either unsorted or a sorted T cell fraction (not recorded which). This receptor was obtained from a female donor with ankylosing spondylitis or in good health (not recorded which). The rearranged chain carries TRBV11-2 and TRBJ2-1; the central 14 bases match TRBD2. This receptor carries the CDR3 CASSPEGLAGDEQFF. The DNA is TGTGCCAGCAGCCCGGAGGGACTAGCGGGAGATGAGCAGTTCTTC.